Below, 19 T cell receptor beta chains from the same sample are listed, as sequenced in a study of OX40 agonist ivuxolimab in advanced cancers. Clones were read by immunoSEQ multiplex PCR, and TCRdb kept only the in-frame ones, dropping some. The sample lists around 92,000 clones, 85% to 95% occurring once. The sequencing used CD4+ or CD8+ T cells sorted from blood, collected in a trial of the OX40 agonist ivuxolimab. The origin of the receptors is an adult with an advanced solid tumor such as melanoma, head and neck, liver or kidney cancer.

The rearrangement joins TRBV28 to TRBJ1-3, with D perhaps matching TRBD1 (6 bases). Germline V lookup: CDR1 MDHEN, CDR2 SYDVKM. CDR3 length: 14 amino acids. V lost 6 bases and J lost 6, with 15 bases in between. CDR3 sequence (DNA): TGTGCCAGCAGGAAGGGGGGACCAGAAAACACCATATATTTT. It yields the protein CASRKGGPENTIYF.

The rearrangement links TRBV28 to TRBJ1-3, with D perhaps matching TRBD1 (6 bases). Germline loops: CDR1 MDHEN, CDR2 SYDVKM. This CDR3 region has 15 residues. V lost 5 bases and J lost 2, with 13 bases in between. CDR3 in amino acids: CASSLIQGTGNTIYF. In nucleotides, the CDR3 is TGTGCCAGCAGTCTTATCCAGGGGACTGGAAACACCATATATTTT.

This chain joins TRBV6-5 and TRBJ1-3; D is perhaps TRBD1 (5 bases). CDR3 length: 16 residues. The V end was cut by 2 bases, the J end by 0 bases, with 11 bases between. Germline CDR1 and CDR2: MNHEY and SVGAGI. Written as DNA, the CDR3 is TGTGCCAGCAGTTACGGGGACTTAAGCTCTGGAAACACCATATATTTT. It translates to CASSYGDLSSGNTIYF.

This chain uses TRBV6-5 with TRBJ2-6; D call uncertain. The germline V gene encodes CDR1 MNHEY and CDR2 SVGAGI. This CDR3 spans 15 amino acids. Trimming cost V 7 bases and J 0 bases, with 10 bases left between them. CDR3 DNA sequence: TGTGCCAGCATGGGTTTCGGCTCTGGGGCCAACGTCCTGACTTTC. Protein product: CASMGFGSGANVLTF.

CDR3 coding DNA: TGTGCCAGCAGCTGGGAGAGTAGCAATCAGCCCCAGCATTTT. Encoded protein: CASSWESSNQPQHF. V is TRBV5-5 and J is TRBJ1-5; the D is unclear. This CDR3 has 14 amino acids. Germline V CDR1 and CDR2: SGHKS, YYEKEE (reference sequence). Trimming took 3 bases from V and 0 from J, leaving 7 bases between them.

The genes are TRBV28 and TRBJ1-6; D gene ambiguous. Germline V gene sequence: CDR1 MDHEN, CDR2 SYDVKM. V gave up 6 bases and J gave up 5 bases, with 2 bases separating them. This CDR3 has 11 residues. CDR3 coding DNA: TGTGCCAGCAGGCATAATTCACCCCTCCACTTT. Encoded protein: CASRHNSPLHF. Variable domain in full (rest from reference TRBV28 and TRBJ1-6): DVKVTQSSRYLVKRTGEKVFLECVQDMDHENMFWYRQDPGLGLRLIYFSYDVKMKEKGDIPEGYSVSREKKERFSLILESASTNQTSMYLCASRHNSPLHFGNGTRLTVT.

The sample holds a few counts of this clone. The chain is built from TRBV7-2 and TRBJ1-2; TRBD1 might be the D (5 bases). CDR3 size: 17 residues. CDR1 is SGHTA and CDR2 is FQGNSA in the germline V gene. V lost 1 base and J lost 4, with 19 bases in between. The CDR3 region is CASSLDPGNVPIYGYTF. CDR3 bases: TGTGCCAGCAGCTTAGATCCAGGGAACGTTCCTATCTATGGCTACACCTTC.

The V gene is TRBV5-1, the J gene TRBJ2-1; D is unclear. Per germline, CDR1 SGHRS and CDR2 YFSETQ. This CDR3 spans 11 amino acids. Trimming took off 1 base at V and 8 bases at J, with 4 bases between the two ends. The CDR3, as DNA: TGCGCCAGCAGCTTGAACTATGAGCAGTTCTTC. This encodes CASSLNYEQFF.

V usage is TRBV12-5 and J usage is TRBJ1-1; D gene ambiguous. CDR3 size: 14 residues. The germline gives CDR1 LGHNT, CDR2 FRNRAP. The germline V and J ends were trimmed by 6 bases and 5 bases, with 16 bases remaining between them. This CDR3 reads CASGLGPINTEAFF. CDR3 sequence (DNA): TGTGCTAGTGGCCTCGGGCCCATTAATACTGAAGCTTTCTTT. The full variable domain, in which reference TRBV12-5 and TRBJ1-1 provide the parts outside the CDR3, is DARVTQTPRHKVTEMGQEVTMRCQPILGHNTVFWYRQTMMQGLELLAYFRNRAPLDDSGMPKDRFSAEMPDATLATLKIQPSEPRDSAVYFCASGLGPINTEAFFGQGTRLTVV.

Notes on this clone: In the same sample, other DNA sequences code for this CDR3. The chain is built from TRBV7-2 and TRBJ1-1; D is perhaps TRBD1 (6 bases). V was cut by 3 bases and J by 4 bases, with 9 bases left in between. The CDR3 is made up of 13 amino acids. Germline V gene sequence: CDR1 SGHTA, CDR2 FQGNSA. The CDR3: CASSFGGGTEAFF. In DNA, the CDR3 is TGTGCCAGCAGCTTCGGAGGGGGCACTGAAGCTTTCTTT.

The chain combines TRBV7-2 with TRBJ1-2; the D is unclear. With 1 base removed from V and 3 bases from J, the gap between germline ends came to 6 bases. Germline values: CDR1 SGHTA, CDR2 FQGNSA. This CDR3 region has 13 residues. The CDR3 coding sequence is TGTGCCAGCAGCTTAGGGTTCGACTATGGCTACACCTTC. Amino acids: CASSLGFDYGYTF.

The rearrangement links TRBV5-1 to TRBJ1-3, with 7 bases fitting TRBD1. The CDR3 length is 13 residues. The V gene's germline CDR1 is SGHRS and CDR2 YFSETQ. The ends lost 5 bases at V and 9 bases at J; junction bases unmatched: 8. CDR3 loop: CASSPGTEATIYF. In DNA form, the CDR3 reads TGCGCCAGCAGTCCAGGGACAGAGGCCACCATATATTTT.

The genes are TRBV18 and TRBJ1-4; 7 bases match TRBD1. CDR1 is KGHSH, CDR2 LQKENI, per germline. CDR3 length: 14 amino acids. V lost 3 bases, J lost 8 bases, and 6 bases stayed unmatched. The CDR3 DNA is TGTGCCAGCTCACCGCGACAGGGAGGAGAAAAACTGTTTTTT. This codes for CASSPRQGGEKLFF.

This chain links TRBV4-1 with TRBJ1-1; D is unclear. From germline, CDR1 is MGHRA and CDR2 YSYEKL. This CDR3 spans 15 amino acids. Deletions cut 4 bases from V and 1 base from J, with 13 bases between. CDR3 sequence: CASSPHALENTEAFF. The CDR3, as DNA: TGCGCCAGCAGCCCTCACGCCTTGGAGAACACTGAAGCTTTCTTT.

CDR3 sequence reads: CASSLDGSRVSNTDTQYF. The CDR3 region has the DNA TGTGCCAGCAGCTTAGATGGTAGTCGAGTTTCGAACACAGATACGCAGTATTTT. The V call is TRBV11-3, the J call TRBJ2-3; D remains unclear. The CDR3 runs to 18 residues. Germline lookup yields CDR1 SGHNT and CDR2 YENEEA. Trimming removed 0 bases at V and 2 bases at J, with 18 bases between.

This chain uses TRBV11-3 with TRBJ2-3; 9 nucleotides line up with TRBD2. Germline V gene data show CDR1 as SGHNT and CDR2 as YENEEA. The CDR3 is 16 residues long. V lost 3 bases, J lost 2 bases, and 6 bases stayed unmatched. The CDR3 bases are TGTGCCAGCAGCTTGTATAGCGGGAGAACCACAGATACGCAGTATTTT. This encodes CASSLYSGRTTDTQYF.

The chain is built from TRBV6-5 and TRBJ1-6; TRBD1 matches 12 bases. CDR1 is MNHEY, CDR2 SVGAGI, per germline. CDR3 size: 15 residues. Losses at the gene ends were 6 bases for V and 14 bases for J; bases not matched to a gene: 11. The CDR3 loop is CASRHRDRGQVTLHF. CDR3 DNA: TGTGCCAGCAGACACCGGGACAGGGGGCAGGTCACCCTCCACTTT.

This chain uses TRBV7-2 with TRBJ2-3; the D is unclear. Trimming stripped 0 bases from V and 4 bases from J, with 11 bases between. The germline CDR1 and CDR2 sequences are SGHTA and FQGNSA. This CDR3 contains 15 residues. CDR3 residues: CASSLASAGSDTQYF. In nucleotides, the CDR3 is TGTGCCAGCAGCTTAGCGTCGGCTGGGTCAGATACGCAGTATTTT.

The chain uses TRBV30 and TRBJ2-5, with a tentative D call TRBD1 (6 bases). Germline CDR1 GTSNPN, CDR2 SVGIG (reference sequence). The CDR3 spans 14 residues. V was clipped by 2 bases and J by 3 bases, with 13 bases between them. Here the CDR3 reads CAWSPLQGKETQYF. Here the CDR3 DNA reads TGTGCCTGGAGTCCTTTACAGGGAAAAGAGACCCAGTACTTC.